The present TCR beta chain was sequenced within a study of glioma-infiltrating T cells. Study findings and constraints: Gliomas, especially low-grade, showed above-expected tissue-blood divergence; non-neoplastic patients showed below. Very few CDR3 sequences were shared between tissue and blood.

This clonotype was detected ten times or more. Its target is not known. Using RNA template, CDR3s of TCR alpha and beta were amplified with iRepertoire arm-PCR. Tissue mRNA or PBMC total RNA, about 90-400 ng, went into one-step reverse transcription and amplification. TCRdb recomputed calls from the multiplex PCR reads with MiXCR, one row per CDR3 protein. The repertoire has around 170,000 distinct CDR3 sequences, 43% of them found once; the top ten carry 5% to 5.5%. Germline CDR1 MNHNY, CDR2 SVGAGI (reference sequence). Trimming took off 3 bases at V and 2 bases at J, with 10 bases between the two ends. This CDR3 comprises 14 residues.

The receptor was isolated from a human donor with low-grade glioma or glioblastoma, undergoing nonglioma brain surgery, or in good health (not recorded which). The specimen was glioma tissue, nonneoplastic brain tissue, or PBMCs (not recorded which). J is TRBJ2-5 and V is TRBV6-6, with D perhaps TRBD2 (5 bases). CDR3 in DNA: TGTGCCAGCAGTTATTCGGGATTACAAGAGACCCAGTACTTC. Its translation is CASSYSGLQETQYF.